This T cell receptor beta chain was obtained from a study of graft-versus-host responses after intestinal transplantation. Study summary: Each transplant was multivisceral, liver-intestinal, or isolated intestinal. All recipients got anti-thymocyte globulin induction, then tacrolimus and steroids for roughly three years.

Study findings and constraints: Maximum circulating GvH clone levels tracked with early post-transplant HvG decreases. Among recipient marrow samples, GvH clones were found; some appeared first in ileum or blood.

TCRdb's copy holds only in-frame clones and misses some; the assay was immunoSEQ multiplex PCR. The sample consists of roughly 100,000 clones, about 90% of them appearing once. Details on this clone: Antigen specificity is unknown.

The germline CDR1 and CDR2 sequences are SGHNT and YYREEE (reference sequence). This CDR3 has 15 amino acids. Deletions cut 0 bases from V and 0 bases from J, with 9 bases between. The TCR comes from a human donor who received an intestinal transplant. The chain uses TRBV5-4 and TRBJ1-2; TRBD1 might be the D (5 bases). The sequencing used unstimulated CD4+ T cells sorted from spleen or lymph node cells, collected before intestinal transplant. The CDR3 DNA reads as TGTGCCAGCAGCTTGGCAACAGGCACTAACTATGGCTACACCTTC. The encoded protein is CASSLATGTNYGYTF.